Below are 23 T cell receptor beta chains sequenced from a single sample in a study of blood T cells in healthy people across ages. PCR was performed a second time for roughly 7 to 12 cycles using a sample-barcoded 5' primer and a J-beta primer mix. TCRdb ran MiXCR on the 5' RACE reads and lists one entry per CDR3 protein. This table has roughly 550,000 distinct CDR3 sequences, 20% to 30% appearing once. The data were also submitted as part of a second study, on T cells of mothers and their children.

The sequencing input was blood. Receptors originate from a boy between 10 and 17 years old in good health.

This clonotype occurred many times. The chain has TRBV7-9 and TRBJ2-1; D is perhaps TRBD1 or TRBD2 (5 bases each). Germline CDR1 and CDR2: SEHNR and FQNEAQ (reference sequence). V was clipped by 8 bases and J by 5 bases, with 10 bases between them. The CDR3 has 12 amino acids. The CDR3 loop reads CASGDADNEQFF. CDR3 bases: TGTGCCAGCGGGGACGCGGACAATGAGCAGTTCTTC.

V and J are TRBV11-2 and TRBJ2-1; the match to TRBD2 covers 10 bases. The J segment lost 8 bases and the V segment lost 5 bases, leaving 18 bases of the junction unmatched. The CDR3 consists of 18 residues. CDR1 and CDR2 from the germline V gene are SGHAT and FQNNGV. CDR3 region: CASSQLRGKREGLDEQFF. CDR3 in DNA: TGTGCCAGCAGCCAGCTGAGGGGGAAGCGGGAGGGCCTGGATGAGCAGTTCTTC.

This clonotype was recorded a few times. The chain uses TRBV4-3 and TRBJ2-5; no clear D. The ends were cut back, 0 bases at V and 3 bases at J, with 11 bases in the middle. CDR3 length equals 15 residues. The germline CDR1 and CDR2 sequences are LGHNA and YSLEER. This CDR3 reads CASSQDTYSKETQYF. As DNA, the CDR3 is TGCGCCAGCAGCCAAGATACGTACAGCAAAGAGACCCAGTACTTC.

The V call is TRBV4-2, the J call TRBJ1-2, with D unresolved. There are 15 residues in the CDR3. Germline loops: CDR1 LGHNA, CDR2 YNFKEQ. Trimming took off 0 bases at V and 3 bases at J, with 11 bases between the two ends. The chain's CDR3 is CASSQDRRADYGYTF. The CDR3 DNA reads TGTGCCAGCAGCCAAGATCGTCGGGCGGACTATGGCTACACCTTC.

A note on this clonotype: Likely a read error: the CDR3 ends without its conserved phenylalanine or tryptophan. The chain combines TRBV7-8 with TRBJ2-4; no clear D gene. The CDR3 spans 15 residues. The germline CDR1 and CDR2 sequences are SGHVS and FQNEAQ. Between the trimmed V and J ends, which lost 1 base and 5 bases, there was a span of 12 bases. In nucleotides, the CDR3 is TGTGCCAGCAGCTTAGATATTCGACGGGAAAACATTCAGTACCTC. This codes for CASSLDIRRENIQYL.

This clonotype was detected only a few times. The J gene is TRBJ1-1, the V gene TRBV4-1; possibly TRBD1 for D (6 bases). This CDR3 contains 17 residues. Germline-derived CDR1 and CDR2 are MGHRA and YSYEKL. Trimming removed 3 bases at V and 0 bases at J, with 17 bases between. CDR3 amino acids: CASSQVPYRVVNTEAFF. CDR3 coding DNA: TGCGCCAGCAGCCAGGTCCCTTACAGGGTTGTGAACACTGAAGCTTTCTTT.

This clonotype turned up a few times. The gene calls are TRBV7-2 and TRBJ2-3; the match to TRBD2 covers 11 bases. The V gene's germline CDR1 is SGHTA and CDR2 FQGNSA. CDR3 length: 18 residues. Trimming removed 2 bases from V and 3 bases from J; junction bases left unmatched: 10. CDR3 amino acids: CASSLSWASGGRTDTQYF. CDR3 coding DNA: TGTGCCAGCAGCTTATCTTGGGCTAGCGGGGGGAGGACAGATACGCAGTATTTT.

The rearrangement uses TRBV7-8 and TRBJ1-6; D gene ambiguous. CDR3 length: 15 amino acids. V gave up 5 bases and J gave up 9 bases, with 17 bases separating them. Germline values: CDR1 SGHVS, CDR2 FQNEAQ. The CDR3 region is CASSIPGRGGSPLHF. The CDR3 region has the DNA TGTGCCAGCAGCATACCCGGACGGGGAGGTTCACCCCTCCACTTT.

The chain carries TRBV6-1 and TRBJ2-7, with 10 nucleotides matching TRBD1. This CDR3 contains 13 residues. CDR1 is MNHNS and CDR2 is SASEGT in the germline V gene. V dropped 8 bases and J dropped 5; count of bases not matched to a gene: 6. CDR3 DNA: TGTGCCAGCTGGGGACAGGGGTTGGACGAGCAGTACTTC. Its protein is CASWGQGLDEQYF.

The J gene is TRBJ2-1, the V gene TRBV10-3, with D perhaps being TRBD1 or TRBD2 (8 bases each). CDR3 size: 14 residues. V was trimmed by 4 bases and J by 8 bases, leaving 15 bases between them. From germline, CDR1 is ENHRY and CDR2 SYGVKD. The CDR3 region has the DNA TGTGCCATCAGTGGACAGGGGCGGGAGGATGAGCAGTTCTTC. It is translated as CAISGQGREDEQFF.

In this sample, this clonotype turned up a few times. The chain couples TRBV20-1 to TRBJ2-5, with D unresolved. Germline assignment: CDR1 DFQATT and CDR2 SNEGSKA (reference sequence). The V gene lost 4 bases and the J gene lost 5 bases, with 17 bases spanning the gap. The CDR3 consists of 14 residues. In DNA, the CDR3 is TGCAGTGCTATCCACCACACGACGTTCGAGACCCAGTACTTC. Encoded protein: CSAIHHTTFETQYF.

The rearrangement joins TRBV29-1 to TRBJ1-2, with 8 bases that match TRBD1. CDR1 is SQVTM, CDR2 ANQGSEA, per germline. Trimming cost V 2 bases and J 7 bases; bases outside gene matches: 0. This CDR3 comprises 11 residues. CDR3 amino acids: CSVETGGGYTF. CDR3 sequence (DNA): TGCAGCGTTGAAACAGGGGGTGGCTACACCTTC.

This clonotype was seen a handful of times. The rearrangement links TRBV30 to TRBJ2-2; D unresolved. Germline CDR1 reads GTSNPN; CDR2 reads SVGIG (reference sequence). The V end was cut by 2 bases, the J end by 5 bases, with 9 bases between. CDR3 length: 13 amino acids. CDR3 protein: CAWSPTSTGELFF. The CDR3 DNA reads TGTGCCTGGAGTCCCACCAGTACCGGGGAGCTGTTTTTT.

In its sample, this clonotype was seen many times. The chain carries TRBV5-1 and TRBJ1-4; D is unclear. Trimming stripped 4 bases from V and 8 bases from J, with 12 bases between. Germline loops: CDR1 SGHRS, CDR2 YFSETQ. This CDR3 has 13 residues. This CDR3 reads CASSPGPMEKLFF. The CDR3 DNA reads as TGCGCCAGCAGCCCCGGACCGATGGAAAAACTGTTTTTT.

The table lists this clonotype with a few counts. V gene TRBV12-3 or TRBV12-4 combines with J gene TRBJ1-1; D remains ambiguous. V was trimmed by 1 base and J by 4 bases, leaving 10 bases between them. The CDR3 sequence is 14 residues long. For the CDR3, the DNA is TGTGCCAGCAGTTTAGGTCCGGGAGCCACTGAAGCTTTCTTT. Protein sequence: CASSLGPGATEAFF.

V and J are TRBV12-5 and TRBJ1-2; tentative D call: TRBD1 (5 bases). V lost 5 bases and J 0 bases, leaving 19 bases between the germline ends. This CDR3 region has 17 residues. Germline V gives CDR1 LGHNT, CDR2 FRNRAP. DNA of the CDR3: TGTGCTAGTGGTCCCTCACAGGACCCGCGGGCTAACTATGGCTACACCTTC. This translates into CASGPSQDPRANYGYTF.

This clonotype was observed a handful of times. This sequence joins TRBV9 and TRBJ2-5; 7 nucleotides line up with TRBD2. CDR1 SGDLS and CDR2 YYNGEE come from the germline V gene. V lost 0 bases to trimming and J lost 4 bases; unmatched junction nucleotides: 9. The CDR3 length is 16 residues. CDR3 sequence reads: CASSVEGLPGGETQYF. CDR3 nucleotide sequence: TGTGCCAGCAGCGTAGAGGGACTCCCGGGGGGAGAGACCCAGTACTTC.

This chain uses TRBV27 with TRBJ2-1; 11 bases are shared with TRBD1. The CDR3 runs 16 residues. CDR1 is MNHEY, CDR2 SMNVEV, per germline (reference sequence). The V and J ends lost 2 bases and 7 bases, in that order; junction bases with no gene match: 7. The DNA of the CDR3 is TGTGCCAGCAGTTTAAATTTTGGGACAGGGGGGAATGAGCAGTTCTTC. Its translation is CASSLNFGTGGNEQFF.

The sample holds a few counts of this clonotype. The V gene is TRBV7-9, the J gene TRBJ2-2; 8 positions agree with TRBD2. The CDR3 spans 16 residues. The V segment lost 7 bases and the J segment 2 bases; nucleotides outside the gene matches: 9. Germline-derived CDR1 and CDR2 are SEHNR and FQNEAQ (reference sequence). The CDR3 protein is CASNGAGEINTGELFF. The CDR3 DNA reads TGTGCCAGCAACGGAGCGGGGGAGATCAACACCGGGGAGCTGTTTTTT. Complete variable domain (other parts from reference TRBV7-9 and TRBJ2-2): DTGVSQNPRHKITKRGQNVTFRCDPISEHNRLYWYRQTLGQGPEFLTYFQNEAQLEKSRLLSDRFSAERPKGSFSTLEIQRTEQGDSAMYLCASNGAGEINTGELFFGEGSRLTVL.

This clonotype was recorded a few times. The chain uses TRBV15 and TRBJ2-7; no clear D. The tail of the sequence fits TRBJ2-1 better, so the J call may be wrong. The CDR3 spans 14 residues. Germline assignment: CDR1 LNHNV and CDR2 YYDKDF (reference sequence). CDR3 coding DNA: TGTGCCACCAGCGAAACCAAACCCGGGAATGAGCAGTTCTTC. It codes for CATSETKPGNEQFF.

Notes on this clonotype: This may stem from a read error, because a much larger clone lies one nucleotide away. The gene calls are TRBV7-6 and TRBJ2-7, with 11 bases identical to TRBD1. CDR3 size: 16 residues. The germline gives CDR1 SGHVS, CDR2 FNYEAQ. As DNA, the CDR3 is TGTGCCAGCAGCTTAGCGGACAGGGGGCCCAGCTACGACCAGTACTTC. Its protein product is CASSLADRGPSYDQYF.

This clonotype has only one observation. The chain carries TRBV4-3 and TRBJ2-1; 10 bases align to TRBD2. Germline CDR1 reads LGHNA; CDR2 reads YSLEER. V dropped 6 bases and J dropped 6; count of bases not matched to a gene: 8. CDR3 length: 15 amino acids. The CDR3 bases are TGCGCCAGCAGTCGTTCTAGCGGGAGAGGCAATGAGCAGTTCTTC. Residues: CASSRSSGRGNEQFF.

The V and J genes are TRBV11-3 and TRBJ2-3; weak D call: TRBD2 (6 bases). V was pared by 4 bases and J by 0 bases, with 14 bases between. From germline, CDR1 is SGHNT and CDR2 YENEEA. This CDR3 is built from 16 residues. CDR3 loop: CASSSQGDSSTDTQYF. As DNA, the CDR3 is TGTGCCAGCAGCTCCCAAGGGGACTCTAGCACAGATACGCAGTATTTT.